This TCR beta chain appears in the sequencing data of a study of human T cells and chemical hapten exposure. Study as a whole: Diagnoses of alopecia areata, totalis or universalis occurred in mostly female patients.

This sample's time point: pre-sensitization, week 0. Treatment denoted: therapeutic diphenylcyclopropenone sensitization with weekly scalp DPC. Source study methods: Sample TCR counts, which ranged from about 20,000 to 690,600, had a median of 95,638. MiXCR, run by TCRdb on the RACE reads, gives a single entry per CDR3 protein. TCRdb's processing, not the authors', yielded these V and J calls. The table includes roughly 110,000 distinct CDR3 sequences, 9.5% to 15% detected once. The CDR3 runs 16 residues. The germline gives CDR1 MNHEY, CDR2 SVGAGI. Between the trimmed V and J ends, which lost 5 bases and 6 bases, there was a span of 17 bases. Notes on the study in general: Expanded TCRs clustered into significantly more large CDR3 similarity groups than controls, the analysis revealed.

A remark on this clonotype: The antigen is undetermined. One base away lies a much larger clone, so this may be a sequencing read error.

This TCR derives from a woman in her forties or fifties with alopecia areata. Some clones in this sample may be carry-over from other donors' samples. This sample comprised whole blood, obtained in connection with sensitization to the hapten diphenylcyclopropenone (DPC). The chain links TRBV6-5 to TRBJ1-6, with D possibly TRBD1 on 5 matching bases. This CDR3 reads CASSLKAGYSNSPLHF. DNA for the CDR3: TGTGCCAGCAGTCTAAAGGCAGGGTACTCTAATTCACCCCTCCACTTT.